Listed here is a single T cell receptor beta chain. This entry belongs to a study of blood T cell repertoires in COVID-19. Under the authors' procedure: Cell counts per sample came from amplifying reference gene primers. Produced via immunoSEQ multiplex PCR; TCRdb's table is partial and in-frame only. V, J and clone size were drawn from that table, and D and trimming were deduced from the DNA. This table holds some 270,000 clones, approximately 89% found once. The CDR3 extends over 15 amino acids. Germline V gene lookup returns CDR1 SEHNR and CDR2 FQNEAQ (reference sequence). The trim removed 9 bases at V and 2 bases at J, leaving 12 bases unmatched.

Sample: peripheral blood. The sequence derives from an older woman who had recovered from COVID-19. J is TRBJ1-1 and V is TRBV7-9; TRBD1 matches 7 bases. The CDR3 here is CASLSPDRANTEAFF. In DNA, the CDR3 is TGTGCCAGTCTCTCCCCCGACAGGGCCAACACTGAAGCTTTCTTT.